This passage covers 5 T cell receptor beta chains from one sample sequenced in a study of cytomegalovirus exposure and HLA in healthy donors. PCR involved 60 Vbeta and 13 Jbeta primers. Clones were read by immunoSEQ multiplex PCR, and TCRdb kept only the in-frame ones, dropping some. The repertoire holds around 99,000 clones, with 81% as singletons. The specimen was PBMCs. These receptors were collected from a woman aged 25 to 39 in good health and CMV-seronegative.

This sequence joins TRBV19 and TRBJ1-4, with a possible D match to TRBD1 (5 bases). V lost 3 bases and J 3 bases, leaving 11 bases between the germline ends. The V gene's germline CDR1 is LNHDA and CDR2 SQIVND (reference sequence). The CDR3 is made up of 15 amino acids. CDR3 DNA sequence: TGTGCCAGTAGTATTCGGCAGGGCGCTAATGAAAAACTGTTTTTT. Encoded protein: CASSIRQGANEKLFF.

The V call is TRBV27, the J call TRBJ2-5; 8 nucleotides line up with TRBD1. With the DNA end fitting TRBJ2-7 better, the J assignment may be wrong. CDR3 size: 15 residues. In germline, CDR1 is MNHEY, CDR2 SMNVEV (reference sequence). CDR3 nucleotide sequence: TGTGCCAGCAGTGAGTGGACAGGGAGCTCCTACGAGCAGTACTTC. Protein: CASSEWTGSSYEQYF.

The chain links TRBV19 to TRBJ1-2, with TRBD1 matching 9 bases. Germline CDR1 is LNHDA and CDR2 is SQIVND (reference sequence). The V and J ends lost 6 bases and 3 bases, in that order; junction bases with no gene match: 14. The CDR3 length is 17 residues. The CDR3 region is CASSDGGTGTFYYGYTF. CDR3 coding DNA: TGTGCCAGTAGCGACGGGGGGACAGGGACTTTTTACTATGGCTACACCTTC.

CDR3 sequence reads: CASTSSNPRGYEQYF. DNA for the CDR3: TGTGCCAGCACCTCCTCCAATCCCCGGGGCTACGAGCAGTACTTC. The rearrangement joins TRBV6-5 to TRBJ2-7; possibly TRBD2 for D (5 bases). The CDR3 length is 15 residues. V lost 7 bases, J lost 3 bases, and 19 bases lay in between. Germline V lookup: CDR1 MNHEY, CDR2 SVGAGI.

This chain joins TRBV11-1 and TRBJ2-3; unclear D gene. The CDR3 covers 13 residues. The germline gives CDR1 SGHAT, CDR2 FQDESV (reference sequence). V lost 3 bases and J lost 2, with 6 bases in between. In DNA, the CDR3 is TGTGCCAGCAGCTTGGCTCACACAGATACGCAGTATTTT. It yields the protein CASSLAHTDTQYF. Drawing the rest from reference TRBV11-1 and TRBJ2-3, the complete variable domain is EAEVAQSPRYKITEKSQAVAFWCDPISGHATLYWYRQILGQGPELLVQFQDESVVDDSQLPKDRFSAERLKGVDSTLKIQPAELGDSAMYLCASSLAHTDTQYFGPGTRLTVL.